This T cell receptor beta chain was found in a study of CD8+ T cells in alopecia areata. This clone has just a few counts. Following RNA extraction, reverse transcription yielded cDNA that acted as the sequencing template. The data were produced by immunoSEQ multiplex PCR, yet TCRdb's version contains in-frame clones alone and is incomplete. The data contain 150,000 or so clones, 80% to 90% of them seen just once; the ten biggest clones take up roughly 15%. The CDR3 runs 14 residues. CDR1 is GTSNPN, CDR2 SVGIG, per germline (reference sequence). V trimming: 4 bases; J trimming: 6 bases; junction bases outside the gene matches: 5.

This clonotype was obtained from a human donor with alopecia areata. This chain connects TRBV30 to TRBJ2-2; 10 bases line up with TRBD1. The specimen was CD8+ T cells sorted from blood, collected at week 0. The CDR3 here is CAWMWTGGAGELFF. In DNA form, the CDR3 reads TGTGCCTGGATGTGGACAGGGGGAGCCGGGGAGCTGTTTTTT.